This T cell receptor (beta chain) emerged from a study of radiation and T cells in renal cell carcinoma. Regarding the study as a whole: Without pretreatment biopsies, baseline tumor clonotype presence was undetermined. In blood, top tumor clones expanded by 2 weeks, shrinking by 4.

A word on this clone: Antigen: not known. At one end, the junction sequence differs from germline, possibly due to a read error.

Some clones are missing from TCRdb's copy, which holds only in-frame ones; the method was immunoSEQ multiplex PCR. The table includes fewer than 200,000 clones, about nine tenths detected once. The germline V gene has CDR1 LNHDA and CDR2 SQIVND (reference sequence). The CDR3 has 12 residues. The sample's time point: blood 4 weeks post-SBRT, at nephrectomy. As for treatment: 15 Gy SBRT to primary tumor, nephrectomy 4 weeks later. Nephrectomy followed 15 Gy stereotactic body radiation by 4 weeks. Radiation-treated patients gave blood at baseline, week 2 and week 4. This clonotype was sampled from a woman aged 50 to 60 with renal cell carcinoma. Source: blood, taken from a patient whose treatment included radiotherapy and nephrectomy. This sequence joins TRBV19 and TRBJ2-1; 9 positions match TRBD2. In DNA, the CDR3 is TGTGCCAGTAGTACTCTTGCGGGGGGGCCGATCTTC. It yields the protein CASSTLAGGPIF.